These 32 T cell receptor beta chains were all obtained from the same sample, sequenced in a study of radiotherapy plus CTLA-4 blockade in lung cancer. Some clones are missing from TCRdb's copy, which holds only in-frame ones; the method was immunoSEQ multiplex PCR. The sample records approximately 77,000 clones, 78% being singletons. Sequencing was performed on peripheral blood, taken from a patient treated with radiotherapy plus ipilimumab. The source is a human donor with non-small cell lung cancer whose response to radiotherapy plus ipilimumab could not be evaluated. Some clones in this sample may be carry-over from other donors' samples.

With respect to this clone: The sample carries other DNA sequences with the same CDR3. The chain has TRBV4-3 and TRBJ1-2, with TRBD1 matching over 8 bases. The germline CDR1 and CDR2 sequences are LGHNA and YSLEER. The CDR3 consists of 16 residues. The ends lost 0 bases at V and 9 bases at J; junction bases unmatched: 12. CDR3 in DNA: TGCGCCAGCAGCCAAGATGGGATCAGGGGGCGCGACAGCTACACCTTC. It translates to CASSQDGIRGRDSYTF.

The rearrangement links TRBV29-1 to TRBJ1-2; D ambiguous. The V end lost 1 base, the J end lost 6 bases, and 15 bases lay between the germline ends. The germline V gene has CDR1 SQVTM and CDR2 ANQGSEA. The CDR3 is 14 amino acids. In DNA form, the CDR3 reads TGCAGCGTTGAAGGCGCAGGTCGCAGGCATGGCTACACCTTC. Translating it yields CSVEGAGRRHGYTF.

This clone was counted once. The V and J genes are TRBV5-1 and TRBJ2-7; 9 nucleotides line up with TRBD1. The CDR3 length is 15 residues. V was pared by 2 bases and J by 3 bases, with 6 bases of the junction left unmatched. The V gene's germline CDR1 is SGHRS and CDR2 YFSETQ. The chain's CDR3 is CASSFQDRGGYEQYF. CDR3 nucleotide sequence: TGCGCCAGCAGCTTCCAGGACAGGGGAGGCTACGAGCAGTACTTC.

The rearrangement joins TRBV19 to TRBJ2-7; D not certain. Germline V gene lookup returns CDR1 LNHDA and CDR2 SQIVND (reference sequence). This CDR3 spans 13 amino acids. V was cut by 7 bases and J by 5 bases, with 15 bases left in between. The CDR3 loop is CASNSLRGDEQYF. Written as DNA, the CDR3 is TGTGCCAGTAACTCCCTGAGAGGTGACGAGCAGTACTTC.

The V and J genes are TRBV5-1 and TRBJ2-4, with 8 nucleotides matching TRBD2. The germline gives CDR1 SGHRS, CDR2 YFSETQ. There are 16 residues in the CDR3. V trimming: 0 bases; J trimming: 3 bases; junction bases outside the gene matches: 5. This CDR3 reads CASSLGRGEGKNIQYF. CDR3 bases: TGCGCCAGCAGCTTGGGGCGGGGGGAAGGCAAAAACATTCAGTACTTC.

J is TRBJ2-1 and V is TRBV6-5; D perhaps matches TRBD1 (5 bases). This CDR3 has 16 amino acids. The germline gives CDR1 MNHEY, CDR2 SVGAGI. The V and J ends lost 0 bases and 2 bases respectively, with 11 bases between them. CDR3 sequence reads: CASSYSPGIPYNEQFF. The CDR3 region has the DNA TGTGCCAGCAGTTACTCCCCAGGGATCCCCTACAATGAGCAGTTCTTC.

V usage is TRBV6-1 and J usage is TRBJ1-1; possibly TRBD1 for D (6 bases). Germline CDR1 and CDR2: MNHNS and SASEGT. The CDR3 totals 14 residues. Trimming stripped 6 bases from V and 4 bases from J, with 15 bases between. The CDR3 sequence: CASSHREGTTEAFF. As DNA, the CDR3 is TGTGCCAGCAGCCACAGGGAAGGAACCACTGAAGCTTTCTTT.

This clone was seen a handful of times. V is TRBV30 and J is TRBJ2-7, with D possibly being TRBD2 (7 bases). CDR1 and CDR2 from the germline V gene are GTSNPN and SVGIG (reference sequence). CDR3 size: 14 residues. The V end lost 5 bases, the J end lost 2 bases, and 16 bases lay between the germline ends. In DNA, the CDR3 is TGTGCCTGGGGGGGAGGGGGTGGAACCTACGAGCAGTACTTC. Its protein is CAWGGGGGTYEQYF.

The chain links TRBV18 to TRBJ1-3, with TRBD1 matching over 8 bases. There are 16 residues in the CDR3. Germline V CDR1 and CDR2: KGHSH, LQKENI. V gave up 3 bases and J gave up 4 bases; unmatched junction bases: 8. CDR3 protein: CASSPSPGGRGNTIYF. For the CDR3, the DNA is TGTGCCAGCTCACCCTCACCAGGGGGCCGAGGAAACACCATATATTTT.

The chain is built from TRBV7-9 and TRBJ1-2, with D tentatively TRBD1 (5 bases). Deletions cut 2 bases from V and 6 bases from J, with 10 bases between. The CDR3 runs 13 residues. Germline CDR1 reads SEHNR; CDR2 reads FQNEAQ (reference sequence). CDR3 coding DNA: TGTGCCAGCAGCTTACCAGACAGTGATGGCTACACCTTC. It is translated as CASSLPDSDGYTF.

The genes are TRBV11-2 and TRBJ1-3, with 8 bases fitting TRBD1. The germline V gene has CDR1 SGHAT and CDR2 FQNNGV. Unmatched junction bases numbered 2, after V lost 5 bases and J lost 2 bases. The CDR3 has 14 amino acids. The CDR3 DNA reads as TGTGCCAGCAGCCTACAGGGGGCTGGAAACACCATATATTTT. Translating gives CASSLQGAGNTIYF.

V usage is TRBV10-2 and J usage is TRBJ2-2; a possible D gene is TRBD2 (5 bases). Germline CDR1 WSHSY, CDR2 SAAADI. The CDR3 has 14 amino acids. V gave up 7 bases and J gave up 10 bases, with 19 bases separating them. In nucleotides, the CDR3 is TGCGCCAGCAATCCTATCGGGGTCGCAGAGGAGCTGTTTTTT. Its translation: CASNPIGVAEELFF.

The chain employs TRBV18 and TRBJ2-3, with 7 bases fitting TRBD2. Trimming removed 0 bases from V and 3 bases from J; junction bases left unmatched: 9. Per germline, CDR1 KGHSH and CDR2 LQKENI. CDR3 length equals 17 residues. CDR3 protein: CASSPPMRLGGTDTQYF. DNA for the CDR3: TGTGCCAGCTCACCACCCATGAGACTCGGGGGGACAGATACGCAGTATTTT.

The chain links TRBV5-1 to TRBJ2-2; 9 nucleotides line up with TRBD1. Germline CDR1 is SGHRS and CDR2 is YFSETQ. V dropped 6 bases and J dropped 3; count of bases not matched to a gene: 6. The CDR3 has 15 residues. CDR3 region: CASTRTGAHTGELFF. CDR3 sequence (DNA): TGCGCCAGCACCCGGACAGGGGCCCACACCGGGGAGCTGTTTTTT.

The gene calls are TRBV2 and TRBJ2-5, with a tentative D call TRBD2 (5 bases). The CDR3 consists of 14 residues. The V gene lost 7 bases and the J gene lost 1 base, with 13 bases spanning the gap. Germline-derived CDR1 and CDR2 are SNHLY and FYNNEI. CDR3 sequence (DNA): TGTGCCAGCACTCGGACTGGAACCCAAGAGACCCAGTACTTC. It specifies CASTRTGTQETQYF.

The chain has TRBV5-6 and TRBJ2-7, with TRBD1 matching over 8 bases. Per germline, CDR1 SGHDT and CDR2 YYEEEE. This CDR3 is 15 amino acids long. The trim removed 6 bases at V and 2 bases at J, leaving 10 bases unmatched. For the CDR3, the DNA is TGTGCCAGCATCCCTCGGACAGGGTTCACCTACGAGCAGTACTTC. Translation gives CASIPRTGFTYEQYF.

CDR3 sequence reads: CASSLMTGGGPQHF. CDR3 nucleotide sequence: TGTGCCAGCAGTTTGATGACAGGGGGCGGGCCCCAGCATTTT. The rearrangement joins TRBV6-5 to TRBJ1-5; TRBD1 agrees at 10 bases. CDR1 MNHEY and CDR2 SVGAGI come from the germline V gene. Losses at the gene ends were 4 bases for V and 9 bases for J; bases not matched to a gene: 6. This CDR3 contains 14 residues.

The rearrangement joins TRBV29-1 to TRBJ1-1; D possibly corresponds to TRBD1 (5 bases). Germline CDR1 reads SQVTM; CDR2 reads ANQGSEA. Between the trimmed V and J ends, which lost 2 bases and 0 bases, there was a span of 13 bases. The CDR3 spans 15 residues. CDR3 nucleotide sequence: TGCAGCGTTGAATTCTGGACACTCATGAACACTGAAGCTTTCTTT. Translation gives CSVEFWTLMNTEAFF.

This clone has only one observation. The genes are TRBV7-6 and TRBJ2-3; D possibly corresponds to TRBD1 (5 bases). The CDR3 is 14 amino acids. V shed 3 bases and J shed 0 bases, with 7 bases lying between them. CDR1 SGHVS and CDR2 FNYEAQ come from the germline V gene. The CDR3 spells CASSFQGSTDTQYF. CDR3 sequence (DNA): TGTGCCAGCAGCTTTCAGGGCAGCACAGATACGCAGTATTTT. Using reference TRBV7-6 and TRBJ2-3 for the parts outside the CDR3, the full variable domain is GAGVSQSPRYKVTKRGQDVALRCDPISGHVSLYWYRQALGQGPEFLTYFNYEAQQDKSGLPNDRFSAERPEGSISTLTIQRTEQRDSAMYRCASSFQGSTDTQYFGPGTRLTVL.

The rearrangement links TRBV4-1 to TRBJ1-4, with D possibly being TRBD1 (6 bases). Between the trimmed V and J ends, which lost 1 base and 4 bases, there was a span of 13 bases. Looked up from germline, CDR1 is MGHRA and CDR2 is YSYEKL. CDR3 size: 16 residues. The CDR3: CASSQVWGQNNEKLFF. CDR3 nucleotides: TGCGCCAGCAGCCAAGTATGGGGGCAGAATAATGAAAAACTGTTTTTT.

CDR3 nucleotides: TGTGCCAGCAGCACCGGACAGGGGGCCACCTATGGCTACACCTTC. Protein product: CASSTGQGATYGYTF. The rearrangement links TRBV7-9 to TRBJ1-2, with TRBD1 matching 11 bases. The CDR3 consists of 15 residues. The V gene's germline CDR1 is SEHNR and CDR2 FQNEAQ (reference sequence). Trimming cost V 5 bases and J 4 bases; bases outside gene matches: 6.

The gene calls are TRBV4-3 and TRBJ2-7; D might be TRBD2 (6 bases). V lost 0 bases and J 2 bases, leaving 11 bases between the germline ends. The germline gives CDR1 LGHNA, CDR2 YSLEER. This CDR3 contains 15 residues. The CDR3 coding sequence is TGCGCCAGCAGCCAAGATCCCGGGGGAGCCTACGAGCAGTACTTC. It codes for CASSQDPGGAYEQYF.

The J gene is TRBJ2-2, the V gene TRBV7-2; D call uncertain. CDR3 length: 14 residues. V dropped 1 base and J dropped 4 bases, with 7 bases sitting between them. CDR1 and CDR2 from the germline V gene are SGHTA and FQGNSA. CDR3 in DNA: TGTGCCAGCAGCTTAGTACACCTCACCGGGGAGCTGTTTTTT. This translates into CASSLVHLTGELFF. The full variable domain, with the rest looked up from reference TRBV7-2 and TRBJ2-2, is GAGVSQSPSNKVTEKGKDVELRCDPISGHTALYWYRQSLGQGLEFLIYFQGNSAPDKSGLPSDRFSAERTGGSVSTLTIQRTQQEDSAVYLCASSLVHLTGELFFGEGSRLTVL.

The V and J genes are TRBV9 and TRBJ2-3; D unresolved. Trimming removed 0 bases from V and 4 bases from J, with 12 bases in between. Per the germline V gene, CDR1 is SGDLS and CDR2 is YYNGEE. The CDR3 is 15 residues long. CDR3 loop: CASSVALSPPDTQYF. In DNA, the CDR3 is TGTGCCAGCAGCGTAGCCCTCTCCCCCCCAGATACGCAGTATTTT.

This chain uses TRBV6-1 with TRBJ2-3; 10 bases align to TRBD1. V lost 4 bases and J lost 7; bases outside the gene matches: 8. Per the germline V gene, CDR1 is MNHNS and CDR2 is SASEGT. The length of the CDR3 is 15 residues. The chain's CDR3 is CASSGGGTGANTQYF. In DNA form, the CDR3 reads TGTGCCAGCAGTGGGGGGGGGACAGGGGCGAATACGCAGTATTTT.

The chain links TRBV5-1 to TRBJ2-1; 9 bases line up with TRBD2. Germline CDR1 SGHRS, CDR2 YFSETQ. Trimming at V came to 0 bases and at J to 9 bases, leaving 7 bases not matched to a gene. This CDR3 spans 15 amino acids. The CDR3 DNA sequence: TGCGCCAGCAGCTTGGCCGCGGGGGGGAGGGGTGAGCAGTTCTTC. Amino acids: CASSLAAGGRGEQFF.

V and J are TRBV5-1 and TRBJ1-2; 8 nucleotides match TRBD1. Trimming took 4 bases from V and 8 from J; bases not matched to a gene: 7. The CDR3 length is 13 residues. Germline CDR1 reads SGHRS; CDR2 reads YFSETQ. CDR3 bases: TGCGCCAGCAGCCCCGGACAGGGTATAGGCTACACCTTC. Protein: CASSPGQGIGYTF.

This chain connects TRBV2 to TRBJ1-1, with D maybe TRBD1 (6 bases). This CDR3 has 11 amino acids. Per germline, CDR1 SNHLY and CDR2 FYNNEI. V lost 8 bases to trimming and J lost 7 bases, with 11 bases between them. DNA for the CDR3: TGTGCCAGCTTCCGGACAGTTGAAGCTTTCTTT. Translation gives CASFRTVEAFF.

The chain joins TRBV6-5 to TRBJ2-5; 8 nucleotides line up with TRBD2. Germline CDR1 is MNHEY and CDR2 is SVGAGI. Germline trimming cut 2 bases from V and 4 bases from J; bases unmatched to any gene: 9. The CDR3 is made up of 16 amino acids. CDR3 sequence: CASSYGAGGSGETQYF. The CDR3 DNA reads as TGTGCCAGCAGTTACGGTGCGGGGGGTTCAGGAGAGACCCAGTACTTC.

This clone has just a few counts. The chain employs TRBV21-1 and TRBJ1-4; the D call TRBD1 from the table was never checked on the DNA. TRBV21-1 is flagged as a pseudogene. This CDR3 is 16 amino acids long. DNA for the CDR3: TGTGCCAGCAGCAAAGGAGCCGGGACAGGGGGAGGAAGACTGTTTTTT. Translation: CASSKGAGTGGGRLFF.

This clone was picked up one time. This rearrangement joins TRBV19 to TRBJ2-1; maybe TRBD2 (5 bases). This CDR3 contains 14 residues. V lost 1 base to trimming and J lost 8 bases, with 12 bases between them. Germline lookup yields CDR1 LNHDA and CDR2 SQIVND (reference sequence). The CDR3 DNA sequence: TGTGCCAGTAGTATAGTGGGCCCGAGGGATGAGCAGTTCTTC. Amino acid sequence: CASSIVGPRDEQFF.

The chain uses TRBV25-1 and TRBJ2-7; a possible D gene is TRBD2 (6 bases). Germline values: CDR1 MGHDK, CDR2 SYGVNS. V lost 4 bases and J 3 bases, leaving 22 bases between the germline ends. The CDR3 totals 17 residues. CDR3 DNA sequence: TGTGCCAGCAGTGCCTCATTGGCCGGGACTGTCTTCTACGAGCAGTACTTC. Translated, it gives CASSASLAGTVFYEQYF.